This TCR beta chain derives from a study of CD8 T cells in ankylosing spondylitis. This clonotype came up many times. Each CDR3 protein gets one entry after TCRdb re-called the 5' RACE reads with MiXCR. The sample yields fewer than 250,000 distinct CDR3 sequences, about 10% seen once. This CDR3 region has 18 residues. V lost 0 bases to trimming and J lost 8 bases, with 23 bases between them. CDR1 and CDR2 from the germline V gene are MGHRA and YSYEKL. The V gene is TRBV4-1, the J gene TRBJ2-1; D might be TRBD2 (6 bases). Material for sequencing was blood, either unsorted or a sorted T cell fraction (not recorded which). The TCR was taken from a male donor with ankylosing spondylitis or in good health (not recorded which). The CDR3 loop reads CASSQEPLLGGVRDEQFF. DNA of the CDR3: TGCGCCAGCAGCCAAGAACCCCTTTTAGGAGGGGTGCGGGATGAGCAGTTCTTC.